This record covers a single TCR beta chain. Per the original methods: Counts of nucleated cells, estimated from reference gene primer amplification, were obtained. The data were produced by immunoSEQ multiplex PCR, yet TCRdb's version contains in-frame clones alone and is incomplete. From that table come the V and J calls and clone size; the DNA was used to work out D and trimming. This table has roughly 120,000 clones, 80% appearing once. This entry belongs to a study of blood T cell repertoires in COVID-19. Across the study: Samples representing acute and convalescent COVID-19 were sourced from the United States, Italy and Spain. The cDNA or gDNA used as material had been derived from T cells, B-cell-depleted T cells, or PBMCs.

The receptor was isolated from a man between 65 and 85 years old with acute or convalescent COVID-19. Specimen: peripheral blood.

The CDR3 sequence: CASRATAWYNSPLHF. Written as DNA, the CDR3 is TGTGCCAGCAGGGCGACTGCCTGGTATAATTCACCCCTCCACTTT. This sequence joins TRBV2 and TRBJ1-6, with unresolved D. V lost 6 bases and J 4 bases, leaving 13 bases between the germline ends. The CDR3 is 15 residues long. Germline V lookup: CDR1 SNHLY, CDR2 FYNNEI.